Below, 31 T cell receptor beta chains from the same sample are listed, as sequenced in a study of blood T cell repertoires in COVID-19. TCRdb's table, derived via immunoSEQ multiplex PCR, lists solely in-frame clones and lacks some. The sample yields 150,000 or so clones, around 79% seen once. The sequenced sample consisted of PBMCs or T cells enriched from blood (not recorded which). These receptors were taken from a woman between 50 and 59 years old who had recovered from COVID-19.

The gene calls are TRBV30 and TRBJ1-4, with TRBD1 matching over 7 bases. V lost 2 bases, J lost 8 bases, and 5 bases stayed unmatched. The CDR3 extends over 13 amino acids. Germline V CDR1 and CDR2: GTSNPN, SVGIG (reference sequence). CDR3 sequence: CAWSIGGGEKLFF. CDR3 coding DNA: TGTGCCTGGAGTATAGGGGGCGGCGAAAAACTGTTTTTT.

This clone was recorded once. In nucleotides, the CDR3 is TGTGCCAGCAGCCAACTTTTACCGGGACAGGAAGAGACCCAGTACTTC. Its translation is CASSQLLPGQEETQYF. The chain is built from TRBV14 and TRBJ2-5; 8 bases align to TRBD1. J was trimmed by 3 bases and V by 2 bases; bases with no gene match: 8. There are 16 residues in the CDR3. Germline V lookup: CDR1 SGHDN, CDR2 FVKESK.

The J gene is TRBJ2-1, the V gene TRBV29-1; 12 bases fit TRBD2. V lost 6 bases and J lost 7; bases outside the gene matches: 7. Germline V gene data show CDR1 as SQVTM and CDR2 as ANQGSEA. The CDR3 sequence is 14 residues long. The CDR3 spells CSVILAGGGNEQFF. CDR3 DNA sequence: TGCAGCGTCATACTAGCGGGAGGCGGAAATGAGCAGTTCTTC.

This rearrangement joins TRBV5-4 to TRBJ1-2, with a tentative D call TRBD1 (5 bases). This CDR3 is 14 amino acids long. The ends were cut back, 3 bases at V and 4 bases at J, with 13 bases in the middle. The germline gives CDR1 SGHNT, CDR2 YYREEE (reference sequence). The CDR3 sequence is CASSSDGAGYGYTF. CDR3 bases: TGTGCCAGCAGCTCCGATGGGGCAGGCTATGGCTACACCTTC. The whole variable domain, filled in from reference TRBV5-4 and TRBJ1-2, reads ETGVTQSPTHLIKTRGQQVTLRCSSQSGHNTVSWYQQALGQGPQFIFQYYREEENGRGNFPPRFSGLQFPNYSSELNVNALELDDSALYLCASSSDGAGYGYTFGSGTRLTVV.

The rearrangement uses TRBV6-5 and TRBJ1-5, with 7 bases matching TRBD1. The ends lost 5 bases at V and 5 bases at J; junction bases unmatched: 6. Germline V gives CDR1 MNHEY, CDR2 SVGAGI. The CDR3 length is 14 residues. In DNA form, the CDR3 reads TGTGCCAGCAGTCCGAGACAGGGTCATCAGCCCCAGCATTTT. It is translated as CASSPRQGHQPQHF.

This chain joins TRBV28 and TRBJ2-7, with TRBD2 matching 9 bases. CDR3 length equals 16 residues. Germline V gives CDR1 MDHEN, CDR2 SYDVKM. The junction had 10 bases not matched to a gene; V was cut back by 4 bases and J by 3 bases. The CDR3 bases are TGTGCCAGCAGTTGGGGCCCGACTAGCGGAATCTACGAGCAGTACTTC. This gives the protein CASSWGPTSGIYEQYF.

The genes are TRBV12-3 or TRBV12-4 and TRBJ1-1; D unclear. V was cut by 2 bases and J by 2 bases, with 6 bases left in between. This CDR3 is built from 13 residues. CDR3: CASSLRVNTEAFF. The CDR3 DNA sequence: TGTGCCAGCAGTTTACGAGTAAACACTGAAGCTTTCTTT.

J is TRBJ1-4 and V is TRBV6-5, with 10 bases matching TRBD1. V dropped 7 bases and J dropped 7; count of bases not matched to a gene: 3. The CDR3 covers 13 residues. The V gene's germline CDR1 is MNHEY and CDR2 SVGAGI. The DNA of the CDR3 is TGTGCCAGCACCCGGGACAGGGGTGAAAAACTGTTTTTT. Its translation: CASTRDRGEKLFF.

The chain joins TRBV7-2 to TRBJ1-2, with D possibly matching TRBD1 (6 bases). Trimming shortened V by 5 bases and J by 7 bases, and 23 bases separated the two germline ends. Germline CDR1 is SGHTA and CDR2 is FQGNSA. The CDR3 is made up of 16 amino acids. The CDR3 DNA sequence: TGTGCCAGCAGCCAAGGGCGTGGACTCCGAGGGGGTGGCTACACCTTC. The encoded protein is CASSQGRGLRGGGYTF.

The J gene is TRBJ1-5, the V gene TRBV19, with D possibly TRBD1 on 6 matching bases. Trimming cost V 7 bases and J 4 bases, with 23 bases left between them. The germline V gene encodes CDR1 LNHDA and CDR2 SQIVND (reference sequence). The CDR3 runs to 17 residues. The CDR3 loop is CASTPPDQGLGNQPQHF. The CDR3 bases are TGTGCCAGTACCCCACCCGATCAGGGGTTGGGGAATCAGCCCCAGCATTTT.

CDR3 loop: CASSSGTSGGNEQYF. The CDR3 DNA reads as TGTGCCAGCAGTTCCGGGACTAGCGGGGGGAACGAGCAGTACTTC. The J gene is TRBJ2-7, the V gene TRBV7-6; 15 bases line up with TRBD2. Trimming cost V 6 bases and J 5 bases; bases outside gene matches: 5. CDR3 length: 15 amino acids. CDR1 is SGHVS, CDR2 FNYEAQ, per germline. Using reference TRBV7-6 and TRBJ2-7 for the parts outside the CDR3, the full variable domain is GAGVSQSPRYKVTKRGQDVALRCDPISGHVSLYWYRQALGQGPEFLTYFNYEAQQDKSGLPNDRFSAERPEGSISTLTIQRTEQRDSAMYRCASSSGTSGGNEQYFGPGTRLTVT.

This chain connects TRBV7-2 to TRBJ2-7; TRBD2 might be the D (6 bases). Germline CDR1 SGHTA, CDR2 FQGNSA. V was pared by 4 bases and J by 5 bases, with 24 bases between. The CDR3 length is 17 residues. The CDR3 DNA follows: TGTGCCAGCAGCTCCCGGGGGAGGCGGGAACTTATCAACGAGCAGTACTTC. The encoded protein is CASSSRGRRELINEQYF.

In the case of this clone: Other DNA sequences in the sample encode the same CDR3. CDR3 protein: CASSVAPGGNTEAFF. CDR3 nucleotides: TGTGCCAGCAGCGTAGCCCCAGGGGGGAACACTGAAGCTTTCTTT. The chain couples TRBV9 to TRBJ1-1; 7 nucleotides match TRBD1. The CDR3 has 15 residues. The germline V gene encodes CDR1 SGDLS and CDR2 YYNGEE. J gave up 1 base and V 0 bases, and 3 bases lay outside the gene matches.

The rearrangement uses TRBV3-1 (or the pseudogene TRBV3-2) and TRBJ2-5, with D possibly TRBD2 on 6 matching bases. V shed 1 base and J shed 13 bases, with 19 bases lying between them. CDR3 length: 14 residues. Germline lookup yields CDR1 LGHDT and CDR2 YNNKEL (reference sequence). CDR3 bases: TGTGCCAGCAGCCAAGCACTAGATCCGGGACTGGCGTACTTC. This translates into CASSQALDPGLAYF.

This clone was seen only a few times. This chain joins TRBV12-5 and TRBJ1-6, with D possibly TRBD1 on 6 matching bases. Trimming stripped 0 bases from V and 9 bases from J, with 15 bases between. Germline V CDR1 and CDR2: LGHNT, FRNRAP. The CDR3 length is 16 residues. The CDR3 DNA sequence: TGTGCTAGTGGTTTGGTACTCCAGGAAGGGGGTTCACCCCTCCACTTT. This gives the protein CASGLVLQEGGSPLHF.

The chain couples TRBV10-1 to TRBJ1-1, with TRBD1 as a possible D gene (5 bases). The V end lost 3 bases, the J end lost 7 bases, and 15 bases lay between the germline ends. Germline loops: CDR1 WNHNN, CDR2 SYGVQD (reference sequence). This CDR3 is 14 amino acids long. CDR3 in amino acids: CASSDSGGLGEAFF. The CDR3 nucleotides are TGCGCCAGCAGTGATTCCGGGGGACTCGGTGAAGCTTTCTTT.

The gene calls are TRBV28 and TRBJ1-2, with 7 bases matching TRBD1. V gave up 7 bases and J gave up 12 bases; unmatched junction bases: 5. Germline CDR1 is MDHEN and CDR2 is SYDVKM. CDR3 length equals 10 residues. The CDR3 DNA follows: TGTGCCAGCAATGGGGACAGTCACACCTTC. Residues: CASNGDSHTF.

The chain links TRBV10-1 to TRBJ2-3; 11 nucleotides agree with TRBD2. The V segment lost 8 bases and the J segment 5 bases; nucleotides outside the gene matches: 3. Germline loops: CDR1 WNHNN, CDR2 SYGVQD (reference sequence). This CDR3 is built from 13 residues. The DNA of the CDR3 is TGCGCCAGCGCCCTAGCGGGAGGAGATACGCAGTATTTT. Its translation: CASALAGGDTQYF.

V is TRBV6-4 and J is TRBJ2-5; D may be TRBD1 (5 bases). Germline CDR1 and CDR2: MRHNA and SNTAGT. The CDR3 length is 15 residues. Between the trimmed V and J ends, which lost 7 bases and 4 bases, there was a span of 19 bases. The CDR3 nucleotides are TGTGCCAGCACCAAGCCCGGCAGGGTAGGAGAGACCCAGTACTTC. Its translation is CASTKPGRVGETQYF.

The CDR3 is CASSPGQGTAEAFF. The CDR3 DNA sequence: TGCGCCAGCAGTCCGGGACAGGGGACTGCTGAAGCTTTCTTT. The chain employs TRBV5-1 and TRBJ1-1; TRBD1 aligns across 10 bases. With V trimmed by 5 bases and J by 6 bases, 7 bases remained unmatched. CDR1 is SGHRS and CDR2 is YFSETQ in the germline V gene. The CDR3 totals 14 residues.

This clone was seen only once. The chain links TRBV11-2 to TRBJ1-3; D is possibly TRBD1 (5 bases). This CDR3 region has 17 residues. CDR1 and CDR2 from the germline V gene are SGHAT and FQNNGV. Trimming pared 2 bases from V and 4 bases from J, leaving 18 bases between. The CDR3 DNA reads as TGTGCCAGCAGCTTAAAGGCAACGTTGGGGCTGGGAAACACCATATATTTT. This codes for CASSLKATLGLGNTIYF. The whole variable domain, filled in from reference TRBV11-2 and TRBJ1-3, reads EAGVAQSPRYKIIEKRQSVAFWCNPISGHATLYWYQQILGQGPKLLIQFQNNGVVDDSQLPKDRFSAERLKGVDSTLKIQPAKLEDSAVYLCASSLKATLGLGNTIYFGEGSWLTVV.

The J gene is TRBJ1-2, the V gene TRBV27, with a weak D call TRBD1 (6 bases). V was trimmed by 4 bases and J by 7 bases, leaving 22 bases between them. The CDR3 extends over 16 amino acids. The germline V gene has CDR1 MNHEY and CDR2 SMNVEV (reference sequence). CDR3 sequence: CASSSPGPTGLGGYTF. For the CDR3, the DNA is TGTGCCAGCAGTTCCCCGGGCCCCACAGGGTTGGGTGGCTACACCTTC.

The CDR3 here is CASSPTYTGELFF. CDR3 nucleotides: TGTGCCAGCAGTCCAACTTACACCGGGGAGCTGTTTTTT. The rearrangement uses TRBV6-4 and TRBJ2-2; D is unresolved. Trimming took off 5 bases at V and 3 bases at J, with 7 bases between the two ends. The CDR3 extends over 13 amino acids. Germline V gene data show CDR1 as MRHNA and CDR2 as SNTAGT.

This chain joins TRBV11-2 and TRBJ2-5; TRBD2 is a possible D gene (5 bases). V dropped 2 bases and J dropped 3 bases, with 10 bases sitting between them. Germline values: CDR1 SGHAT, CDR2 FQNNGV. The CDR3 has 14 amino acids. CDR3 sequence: CASSLLAAEETQYF. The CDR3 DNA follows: TGTGCCAGCAGCTTATTAGCAGCGGAAGAGACCCAGTACTTC.

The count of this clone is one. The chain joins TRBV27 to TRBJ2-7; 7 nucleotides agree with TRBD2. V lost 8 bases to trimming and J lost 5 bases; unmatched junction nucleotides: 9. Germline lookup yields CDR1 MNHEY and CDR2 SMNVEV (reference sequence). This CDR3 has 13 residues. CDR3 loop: CASSSRDYHEQYF. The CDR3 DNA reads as TGTGCCAGCTCCTCAAGGGACTACCACGAGCAGTACTTC.

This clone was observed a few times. In DNA form, the CDR3 reads TGTGCCAGCAGCTTAGGTACGGGGTACACTGAAGCTTTCTTT. Its translation: CASSLGTGYTEAFF. This chain links TRBV7-8 with TRBJ1-1; D is unresolved. The V gene's germline CDR1 is SGHVS and CDR2 FQNEAQ. Trimming pared 1 base from V and 3 bases from J, leaving 9 bases between. The CDR3 totals 14 residues.

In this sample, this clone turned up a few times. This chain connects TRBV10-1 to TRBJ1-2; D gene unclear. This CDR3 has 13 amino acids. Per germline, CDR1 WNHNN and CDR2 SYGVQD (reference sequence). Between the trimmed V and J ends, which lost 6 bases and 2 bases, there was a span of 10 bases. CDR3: CASSPSGNYGYTF. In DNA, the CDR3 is TGCGCCAGCAGCCCTAGTGGGAACTATGGCTACACCTTC.

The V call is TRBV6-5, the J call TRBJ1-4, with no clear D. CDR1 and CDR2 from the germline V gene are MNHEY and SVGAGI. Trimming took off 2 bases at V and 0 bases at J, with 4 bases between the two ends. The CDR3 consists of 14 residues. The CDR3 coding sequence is TGTGCCAGCAGTTACGGCTCAACTAATGAAAAACTGTTTTTT. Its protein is CASSYGSTNEKLFF.

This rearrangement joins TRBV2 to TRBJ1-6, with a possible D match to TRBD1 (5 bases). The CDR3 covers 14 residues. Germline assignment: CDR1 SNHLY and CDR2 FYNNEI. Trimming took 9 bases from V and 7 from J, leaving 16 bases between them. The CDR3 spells CASSRVLSNSPLHF. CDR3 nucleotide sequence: TGTGCCAGTAGCAGGGTCTTAAGCAATTCACCCCTCCACTTT.

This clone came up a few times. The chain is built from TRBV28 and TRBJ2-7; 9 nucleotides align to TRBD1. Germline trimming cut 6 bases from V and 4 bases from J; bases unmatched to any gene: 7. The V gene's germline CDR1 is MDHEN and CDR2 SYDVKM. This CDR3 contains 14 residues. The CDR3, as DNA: TGTGCCAGCAGCCCTGGGACAGGGACTTACGAGCAGTACTTC. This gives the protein CASSPGTGTYEQYF. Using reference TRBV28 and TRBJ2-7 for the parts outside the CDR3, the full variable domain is DVKVTQSSRYLVKRTGEKVFLECVQDMDHENMFWYRQDPGLGLRLIYFSYDVKMKEKGDIPEGYSVSREKKERFSLILESASTNQTSMYLCASSPGTGTYEQYFGPGTRLTVT.

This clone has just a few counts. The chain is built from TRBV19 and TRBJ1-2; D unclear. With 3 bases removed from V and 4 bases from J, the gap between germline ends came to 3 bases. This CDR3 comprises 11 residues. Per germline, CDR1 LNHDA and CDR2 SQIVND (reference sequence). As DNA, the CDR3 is TGTGCCAGTAGTATTCGCTATGGCTACACCTTC. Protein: CASSIRYGYTF.